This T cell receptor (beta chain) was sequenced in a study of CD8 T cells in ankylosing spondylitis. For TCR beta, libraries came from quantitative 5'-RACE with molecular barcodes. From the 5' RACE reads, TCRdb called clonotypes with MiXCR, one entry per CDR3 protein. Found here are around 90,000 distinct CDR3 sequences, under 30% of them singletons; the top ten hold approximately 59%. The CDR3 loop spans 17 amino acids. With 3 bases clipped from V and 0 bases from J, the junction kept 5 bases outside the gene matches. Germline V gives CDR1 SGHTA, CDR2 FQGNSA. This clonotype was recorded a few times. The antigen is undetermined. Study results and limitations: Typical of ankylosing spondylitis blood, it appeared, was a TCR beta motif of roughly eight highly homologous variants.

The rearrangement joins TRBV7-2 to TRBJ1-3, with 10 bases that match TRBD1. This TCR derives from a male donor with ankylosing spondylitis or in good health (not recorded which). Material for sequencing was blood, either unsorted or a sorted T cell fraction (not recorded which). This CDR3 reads CASSFGGQGRSGNTIYF. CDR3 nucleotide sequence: TGTGCCAGCAGCTTTGGGGGACAGGGGCGCTCTGGAAACACCATATATTTT. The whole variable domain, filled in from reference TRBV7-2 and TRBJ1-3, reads GAGVSQSPSNKVTEKGKDVELRCDPISGHTALYWYRQSLGQGLEFLIYFQGNSAPDKSGLPSDRFSAERTGGSVSTLTIQRTQQEDSAVYLCASSFGGQGRSGNTIYFGEGSWLTVV.